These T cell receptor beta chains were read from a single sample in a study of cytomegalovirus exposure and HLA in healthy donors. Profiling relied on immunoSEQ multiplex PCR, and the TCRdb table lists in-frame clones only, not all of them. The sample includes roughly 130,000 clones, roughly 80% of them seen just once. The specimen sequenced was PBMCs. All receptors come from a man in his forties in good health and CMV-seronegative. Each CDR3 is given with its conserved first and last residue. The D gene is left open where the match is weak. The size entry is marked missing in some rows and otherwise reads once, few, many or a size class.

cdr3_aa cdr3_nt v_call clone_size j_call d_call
CASSDRTGANVLTF TGCGCCAGCAGCGACAGGACGGGGGCCAACGTCCTGACTTTC TRBV5-1 few TRBJ2-6 NA
CASSEWGTGTRAGELFF TGTGCCAGCAGTGAATGGGGGACTGGGACGAGGGCCGGGGAGCTGTTTTTT TRBV25-1 NA TRBJ2-2 NA
CASSLAGGSSYEQYF TGTGCCAGCAGCTTAGCGGGAGGGAGCTCCTACGAGCAGTACTTC TRBV14 NA TRBJ2-7 TRBD2
CASSASLQGNEQYF TGTGCCAGCTCAGCGTCTTTACAGGGTAACGAGCAGTACTTC TRBV18 NA TRBJ2-7 NA
CASSLSAESGNEQFF TGTGCCAGCAGCTTATCAGCTGAGTCAGGCAATGAGCAGTTCTTC TRBV11-2 NA TRBJ2-1 NA
CASSEGLAGTDTQYF TGCGCCAGCAGCGAGGGACTAGCGGGCACAGATACGCAGTATTTT TRBV5-1 NA TRBJ2-3 TRBD2
CASSRDTYEQYF TGTGCCAGCAGTAGGGACACTTACGAGCAGTACTTC TRBV6-6 NA TRBJ2-7 NA
CASSQVQNEQFF TGTGCCAGCAGCCAAGTTCAGAATGAGCAGTTCTTC TRBV14 NA TRBJ2-1 NA
CAISDNQETQYF TGTGCCATCAGTGACAACCAAGAGACCCAGTACTTC TRBV10-3 NA TRBJ2-5 NA
CASTSGGVGIEQFF TGTGCCAGCACCTCGGGAGGGGTCGGGATCGAGCAGTTCTTC TRBV11-2 NA TRBJ2-1 TRBD2
CASSPLAGENIQYF TGTGCCAGCAGCCCACTAGCGGGAGAAAACATTCAGTACTTC TRBV6-5 NA TRBJ2-4 TRBD2
CASRTGVEKLFF TGTGCCAGCCGAACAGGGGTTGAAAAACTGTTTTTT TRBV19 NA TRBJ1-4 TRBD1
CASSPSLAGASYEQYF TGCGCCAGCAGCCCAAGTCTAGCGGGGGCCTCCTACGAGCAGTACTTC TRBV5-1 NA TRBJ2-7 TRBD2
CASSEPGQPHQPQHF TGTGCCAGCAGTGAACCGGGACAGCCACATCAGCCCCAGCATTTT TRBV2 NA TRBJ1-5 TRBD1
CASRTGTGLTDTQYF TGCGCCAGCAGGACAGGGACTGGGTTGACAGATACGCAGTATTTT TRBV5-1 NA TRBJ2-3 NA
CASSLAPGSPTAGYEQYF TGCGCCAGCAGCCTTGCACCCGGGAGCCCAACCGCCGGCTACGAGCAGTACTTC TRBV4-1 once TRBJ2-7 NA
CASSSAGQNNSPLHF TGTGCCAGCAGTTCGGCGGGACAGAATAATTCACCCCTCCACTTT TRBV6-5 NA TRBJ1-6 TRBD1
CASSAGTGYTDTQYF TGCGCCAGCAGCGCCGGGACAGGGTACACAGATACGCAGTATTTT TRBV5-1 NA TRBJ2-3 TRBD1
CASSLQANEKLFF TGCGCCAGCAGCTTACAGGCAAATGAAAAACTGTTTTTT TRBV5-1 NA TRBJ1-4 NA
CASKVRGSTEAFF TGTGCCAGCAAGGTCCGGGGAAGCACTGAAGCTTTCTTT TRBV6-5 once TRBJ1-1 NA
CASWGQGNGDEQFF TGTGCCAGCTGGGGACAGGGTAATGGGGATGAGCAGTTCTTC TRBV2 NA TRBJ2-1 TRBD1
CASSGRTGAEQPQHF TGTGCCAGCAGTGGCCGGACAGGAGCGGAACAGCCCCAGCATTTT TRBV25-1 NA TRBJ1-5 TRBD1